Below are 24 T cell receptor beta chains sequenced from a single sample in a study of human T cells and chemical hapten exposure. Described time point: pre-sensitization, week 0. Treatment in this sample: therapeutic diphenylcyclopropenone sensitization with weekly scalp DPC. TCRdb re-called the RACE reads through MiXCR, storing one row per CDR3 protein. The repertoire has fewer than 300,000 distinct CDR3 sequences, approximately 8% of them found once; the top ten carry 1.2%. The sample consisted of whole blood, taken in connection with sensitization to the hapten diphenylcyclopropenone (DPC). Receptors were obtained from a man in his late teens or twenties with alopecia areata. Some clones in this sample may be carry-over from other donors' samples.

The V call is TRBV10-3, the J call TRBJ2-3; maybe TRBD2 (7 bases). CDR1 is ENHRY and CDR2 is SYGVKD in the germline V gene. V was clipped by 0 bases and J by 5 bases, with 12 bases between them. CDR3 size: 15 residues. The CDR3 here is CAISESRGGRDTQYF. The CDR3 DNA reads as TGTGCCATCAGTGAGTCGAGGGGGGGCAGAGATACGCAGTATTTT.

The sample holds a few counts of this clonotype. The chain combines TRBV7-2 with TRBJ1-2, with D unclear. The germline V gene has CDR1 SGHTA and CDR2 FQGNSA. The CDR3 is 12 residues long. Trimming pared 5 bases from V and 6 bases from J, leaving 10 bases between. As DNA, the CDR3 is TGTGCCAGCAGCCCTTCTACGAATGGCTACACCTTC. Protein product: CASSPSTNGYTF.

This clonotype was seen ten or more times. The V and J genes are TRBV16 and TRBJ1-5; no clear D gene. This CDR3 is built from 15 residues. Germline loops: CDR1 KGHSY, CDR2 FQNENV. Trimming took 0 bases from V and 4 from J, leaving 10 bases between them. CDR3 amino acids: CASSQSSRLNQPQHF. The CDR3 nucleotides are TGTGCCAGCAGCCAATCGTCAAGGCTTAATCAGCCCCAGCATTTT.

This clonotype was observed a few times. The rearrangement joins TRBV9 to TRBJ2-1, with 12 bases that match TRBD2. This CDR3 region has 13 residues. Germline trimming cut 3 bases from V and 9 bases from J; bases unmatched to any gene: 1. Germline V gene lookup returns CDR1 SGDLS and CDR2 YYNGEE. The CDR3 bases are TGTGCCAGCAGCGCTAGCGGGGGGGTTGAGCAGTTCTTC. Translated: CASSASGGVEQFF.

This clonotype was observed many times. The chain carries TRBV4-3 and TRBJ1-5; the D gene is possibly TRBD1 (6 bases). This CDR3 comprises 15 residues. V lost 2 bases and J lost 1, with 9 bases in between. Germline CDR1 and CDR2: LGHNA and YSLEER. DNA for the CDR3: TGCGCCAGCAGCCAAACAGGGTACAGCAATCAGCCCCAGCATTTT. Protein: CASSQTGYSNQPQHF.

CDR3 nucleotide sequence: TGTGCCAGCAGCTTAGCGATGAGTGTCCCACAAGAGCAGTTCTTC. Translating it yields CASSLAMSVPQEQFF. The rearrangement uses TRBV7-8 and TRBJ2-1; no clear D. Per the germline V gene, CDR1 is SGHVS and CDR2 is FQNEAQ. With 0 bases removed from V and 10 bases from J, the gap between germline ends came to 16 bases. The CDR3 extends over 15 amino acids.

This clonotype was detected only a few times. The chain recombines TRBV29-1 with TRBJ2-1; TRBD2 agrees at 8 bases. Per the germline V gene, CDR1 is SQVTM and CDR2 is ANQGSEA. This CDR3 is 14 amino acids long. Trimming took 3 bases from V and 6 from J; bases not matched to a gene: 7. DNA for the CDR3: TGCAGCGTTGAGGTGCGGGGGGTCTTCAATGAGCAGTTCTTC. Amino acids: CSVEVRGVFNEQFF.

The V and J genes are TRBV7-6 and TRBJ2-5, with D possibly being TRBD2 (6 bases). This CDR3 has 14 residues. Trimming pared 2 bases from V and 6 bases from J, leaving 13 bases between. Germline CDR1 and CDR2: SGHVS and FNYEAQ. The CDR3 here is CASSLPDGGKTQYF. CDR3 nucleotides: TGTGCCAGCAGCTTACCCGACGGGGGAAAGACCCAGTACTTC. The full variable domain, completed using reference TRBV7-6 and TRBJ2-5, is GAGVSQSPRYKVTKRGQDVALRCDPISGHVSLYWYRQALGQGPEFLTYFNYEAQQDKSGLPNDRFSAERPEGSISTLTIQRTEQRDSAMYRCASSLPDGGKTQYFGPGTRLLVL.

V usage is TRBV3-1 and J usage is TRBJ2-3; D remains unclear. The CDR3 sequence is 13 residues long. Looked up from germline, CDR1 is LGHDT and CDR2 is YNNKEL (reference sequence). The V end was cut by 0 bases, the J end by 2 bases, with 3 bases between. CDR3 DNA sequence: TGTGCCAGCAGCCAAGATACCACAGATACGCAGTATTTT. Translating it yields CASSQDTTDTQYF.

The table lists this clonotype with many counts. The V and J genes are TRBV25-1 and TRBJ1-5; weak D call: TRBD1 (6 bases). Germline-derived CDR1 and CDR2 are MGHDK and SYGVNS. The germline V and J ends were trimmed by 4 bases and 7 bases, with 17 bases remaining between them. The CDR3 is made up of 15 amino acids. The DNA of the CDR3 is TGTGCCAGCAGTGTTGCCGGGACAACGGGGCAGCCCCAGCATTTT. Protein: CASSVAGTTGQPQHF.

In this sample, this clonotype turned up a few times. The V gene is TRBV27, the J gene TRBJ1-1; D uncertain. V lost 10 bases and J 1 base, leaving 10 bases between the germline ends. Germline CDR1 and CDR2: MNHEY and SMNVEV (reference sequence). The CDR3 loop spans 12 amino acids. CDR3 DNA: TGTGCCACCCGGACGGCGAACACTGAAGCTTTCTTT. It specifies CATRTANTEAFF.

This clonotype has a handful of counts. The chain combines TRBV7-9 with TRBJ2-7, with TRBD2 matching over 10 bases. With 4 bases clipped from V and 2 bases from J, the junction kept 2 bases outside the gene matches. This CDR3 has 14 residues. CDR1 is SEHNR and CDR2 is FQNEAQ in the germline V gene (reference sequence). In DNA, the CDR3 is TGTGCCAGCAGCTCTAGCGGGGGACCCTACGAGCAGTACTTC. This sequence encodes CASSSSGGPYEQYF. The whole variable domain, remainder taken from reference TRBV7-9 and TRBJ2-7, is DTGVSQNPRHKITKRGQNVTFRCDPISEHNRLYWYRQTLGQGPEFLTYFQNEAQLEKSRLLSDRFSAERPKGSFSTLEIQRTEQGDSAMYLCASSSSGGPYEQYFGPGTRLTVT.

The genes are TRBV20-1 and TRBJ2-3, with TRBD2 matching over 10 bases. Trimming at V came to 1 base and at J to 0 bases, leaving 16 bases not matched to a gene. CDR1 is DFQATT and CDR2 is SNEGSKA in the germline V gene (reference sequence). The CDR3 spans 20 residues. CDR3: CSARVFLGLAGVTSTDTQYF. In DNA form, the CDR3 reads TGCAGTGCTAGAGTTTTCCTAGGGCTAGCGGGGGTAACTAGCACAGATACGCAGTATTTT.

This clonotype has a handful of counts. V is TRBV5-6 and J is TRBJ2-7, with unresolved D. The CDR3 loop spans 14 amino acids. The V end was cut by 0 bases, the J end by 2 bases, with 9 bases between. Germline V gene sequence: CDR1 SGHDT, CDR2 YYEEEE. This CDR3 is CASSLVGRAYEQYF. CDR3 coding DNA: TGTGCCAGCAGCTTGGTAGGCAGAGCCTACGAGCAGTACTTC.

Notes on this clonotype: The junction differs from germline at one of its ends, possibly a read error. This rearrangement joins TRBV7-9 to TRBJ2-7; D is ambiguous. The CDR3 loop spans 13 amino acids. Germline V gives CDR1 SEHNR, CDR2 FQNEAQ (reference sequence). CDR3 amino acids: CASSIRGAYELYF. The CDR3 nucleotides are TGTGCCAGCAGCATTAGAGGCGCCTACGAGCTGTACTTC.

This sequence joins TRBV4-1 and TRBJ1-2; 7 bases are a match to TRBD1. Per germline, CDR1 MGHRA and CDR2 YSYEKL. Trimming removed 0 bases from V and 2 bases from J; junction bases left unmatched: 6. The CDR3 totals 16 residues. The CDR3 loop is CASSQDGDSLNYGYTF. In DNA, the CDR3 is TGCGCCAGCAGCCAAGATGGGGACAGCCTAAACTATGGCTACACCTTC.

This clonotype was found a few times. The V call is TRBV29-1, the J call TRBJ2-2; 8 positions agree with TRBD2. With 4 bases clipped from V and 1 base from J, the junction kept 5 bases outside the gene matches. Germline CDR1 reads SQVTM; CDR2 reads ANQGSEA. The CDR3 covers 15 residues. The CDR3 nucleotides are TGCAGCGTTGCTCCGGCGGGGGGGAACACCGGGGAGCTGTTTTTT. It codes for CSVAPAGGNTGELFF.

This clonotype occurred a few times. The chain joins TRBV20-1 to TRBJ1-1, with 8 bases identical to TRBD1. The germline V gene encodes CDR1 DFQATT and CDR2 SNEGSKA (reference sequence). The ends lost 1 base at V and 2 bases at J; junction bases unmatched: 6. CDR3 length: 15 amino acids. The DNA for the CDR3 is TGCAGTGCTAGAGTTCTGGCAGGGGGCAACACTGAAGCTTTCTTT. Its translation: CSARVLAGGNTEAFF.

This clonotype has only a few counts. The CDR3 loop is CASSPGVLYEQYF. The DNA of the CDR3 is TGCGCCAGCAGTCCAGGGGTCTTATACGAGCAGTACTTC. The chain is built from TRBV4-1 and TRBJ2-7; weak D call: TRBD1 (6 bases). V lost 6 bases and J lost 4, with 13 bases in between. The CDR3 has 13 residues. The germline CDR1 and CDR2 sequences are MGHRA and YSYEKL.

This clonotype showed up many times. The chain uses TRBV2 and TRBJ1-1; D is undetermined. The CDR3 covers 12 residues. Germline assignment: CDR1 SNHLY and CDR2 FYNNEI. V lost 6 bases and J 4 bases, leaving 9 bases between the germline ends. DNA of the CDR3: TGTGCCAGCAGGAGGGTATCCACTGAAGCTTTCTTT. This sequence encodes CASRRVSTEAFF. Drawing the rest from reference TRBV2 and TRBJ1-1, the complete variable domain is EPEVTQTPSHQVTQMGQEVILRCVPISNHLYFYWYRQILGQKVEFLVSFYNNEISEKSEIFDDQFSVERPDGSNFTLKIRSTKLEDSAMYFCASRRVSTEAFFGQGTRLTVV.

Concerning this clonotype itself: A junction end diverges from the germline sequence, so it may reflect a read error. The chain recombines TRBV20-1 with TRBJ2-2, with D possibly TRBD1 on 6 matching bases. The germline V gene encodes CDR1 DFQATT and CDR2 SNEGSKA (reference sequence). The CDR3 spans 16 residues. In DNA form, the CDR3 reads TGCAGTGCTAGAGACCCTATGGAAGGGGACACCGGGGAACTGTTTTTT. Translated, it gives CSARDPMEGDTGELFF.

This rearrangement joins TRBV5-1 to TRBJ2-2, with D possibly being TRBD1 (6 bases). V lost 8 bases and J 3 bases, leaving 14 bases between the germline ends. Germline CDR1 reads SGHRS; CDR2 reads YFSETQ. The CDR3 length is 14 residues. The CDR3 is CASVRTEDTGELFF. The CDR3 region has the DNA TGCGCCAGTGTGAGGACAGAAGACACCGGGGAGCTGTTTTTT.

This clonotype was counted only a few times. This sequence joins TRBV5-1 and TRBJ2-1, with 11 bases lining up with TRBD2. The germline V gene encodes CDR1 SGHRS and CDR2 YFSETQ. After removal of 4 bases from V and 5 bases from J, the junction contained 8 bases not matched to a gene. This CDR3 is built from 16 residues. CDR3 in DNA: TGCGCCAGCAGCCGTACCCTAGCGGGGGGAAACAATGAGCAGTTCTTC. Its protein is CASSRTLAGGNNEQFF.

The chain couples TRBV6-6 to TRBJ2-1; D gene unclear. The CDR3 consists of 17 residues. Per germline, CDR1 MNHNY and CDR2 SVGAGI (reference sequence). V was trimmed by 0 bases and J by 6 bases, leaving 18 bases between them. Written as DNA, the CDR3 is TGTGCCAGCAGTTACTCTATACGGTACCGAGGATCCAATGAGCAGTTCTTC. Its translation is CASSYSIRYRGSNEQFF.